These 19 T cell receptor beta chains came from one sample sequenced in a study of regulatory T cells in long-lasting Graves disease. The time point here: newly diagnosed GD, antithyroid drugs for less than 3 months. Extracted RNA from PBMCs served as the source of the TCR library. Relying on iRepertoire HTBI primers and Arm-PCR of CDR3 regions, the team built TCR beta libraries. TCRdb processed the multiplex PCR reads anew with MiXCR; each CDR3 protein has one entry. Altogether about 540,000 distinct CDR3 sequences are present, approximately 12% being singletons, with the ten largest covering about 9.1%. These data also formed part of another study, on T cells in Graves' hyperthyroidism and ophthalmopathy.

The material sequenced was peripheral blood mononuclear cells (PBMCs), taken at new diagnosis, from a patient treated with antithyroid drugs. The source is a man younger than 40 with Graves disease.

The gene calls are TRBV4-2 and TRBJ1-3; D is unresolved. The CDR3 has 13 residues. Germline V CDR1 and CDR2: LGHNA, YNFKEQ. Trimming shortened V by 0 bases and J by 4 bases, and 4 bases separated the two germline ends. CDR3: CASSQDKGNTIYF. The CDR3 coding sequence is TGTGCCAGCAGCCAAGATAAAGGAAACACCATATATTTT.

This clonotype was observed many times. The chain links TRBV24-1 to TRBJ2-5; D is uncertain. Trimming took off 5 bases at V and 5 bases at J, with 5 bases between the two ends. This CDR3 has 11 residues. Germline assignment: CDR1 KGHDR and CDR2 SFDVKD. CDR3 sequence (DNA): TGTGCCACCAGTGGGGCGGAGACCCAGTACTTC. It codes for CATSGAETQYF.

This clonotype has a count of ten or more. The chain carries TRBV6-5 and TRBJ1-2, with D maybe TRBD1 (5 bases). Germline values: CDR1 MNHEY, CDR2 SVGAGI. This CDR3 spans 16 amino acids. V shed 1 base and J shed 9 bases, with 21 bases lying between them. Written as DNA, the CDR3 is TGTGCCAGCAGTTACTATAATCCGGGGCGTGGGTCGAGCTACACCTTC. It encodes CASSYYNPGRGSSYTF.

In this sample, this clonotype turned up many times. One end of the junction fails to match germline, which may point to a read error. V gene TRBV5-1 combines with J gene TRBJ1-1; TRBD1 matches at 7 bases. Germline values: CDR1 SGHRS, CDR2 YFSETQ. The CDR3 extends over 12 amino acids. The CDR3 loop reads CASSSQGAEAFF. The CDR3 coding sequence is TGTGCCAGCAGCAGCCAGGGGGCTGAAGCTTTCTTT.

V and J are TRBV7-9 and TRBJ2-7; 7 bases are shared with TRBD2. The V gene end was trimmed by 3 bases and the J gene end by 6 bases; junction bases not matched to a gene: 11. Germline values: CDR1 SEHNR, CDR2 FQNEAQ (reference sequence). There are 15 residues in the CDR3. CDR3 coding DNA: TGTGCCAGCAGCTTTGGAACGGGAGGAACGCGCGAGCAGTACTTC. Its protein product is CASSFGTGGTREQYF.

There are many counts of this clonotype. The CDR3 nucleotides are TGTGCCAGCAGCCCCGGACAGGGGAGTTACGAGCAGTACTTC. It specifies CASSPGQGSYEQYF. This sequence joins TRBV3-1 and TRBJ2-7, with 9 bases aligning to TRBD1. Germline V gene sequence: CDR1 LGHDT, CDR2 YNNKEL (reference sequence). V trimming: 4 bases; J trimming: 4 bases; junction bases outside the gene matches: 5. The CDR3 runs to 14 residues.

This clonotype was detected many times. The V call is TRBV10-3, the J call TRBJ2-7; the D call may be TRBD1 or TRBD2 (5 bases each). CDR3 size: 13 residues. Germline CDR1 and CDR2: ENHRY and SYGVKD. Trimming removed 10 bases at V and 1 base at J, with 14 bases between. CDR3 region: CATGAAGSYEQYF. In DNA, the CDR3 is TGTGCCACCGGGGCCGCAGGTTCCTACGAGCAGTACTTC.

This clonotype was seen repeatedly, ten times or more. This rearrangement joins TRBV11-1 to TRBJ2-1, with D tentatively TRBD1 or TRBD2 (7 bases each). The CDR3 is 16 residues long. The ends were cut back, 5 bases at V and 3 bases at J, with 17 bases in the middle. Germline V lookup: CDR1 SGHAT, CDR2 FQDESV (reference sequence). The CDR3 sequence: CASSLSGGQVYNEQFF. DNA for the CDR3: TGTGCCAGCAGCCTCTCGGGAGGACAGGTCTACAATGAGCAGTTCTTC. Filled out from reference TRBV11-1 and TRBJ2-1, the complete variable domain reads EAEVAQSPRYKITEKSQAVAFWCDPISGHATLYWYRQILGQGPELLVQFQDESVVDDSQLPKDRFSAERLKGVDSTLKIQPAELGDSAMYLCASSLSGGQVYNEQFFGPGTRLTVL.

The V gene is TRBV25-1, the J gene TRBJ2-6; 10 bases match TRBD1. The CDR3 is 15 residues long. V lost 6 bases to trimming and J lost 5 bases; unmatched junction nucleotides: 4. In germline, CDR1 is MGHDK, CDR2 SYGVNS. In DNA, the CDR3 is TGTGCCAGCAGAGACAGGGGGCAAAGGGCCAACGTCCTGACTTTC. This sequence encodes CASRDRGQRANVLTF.

This clonotype was seen many times. J is TRBJ2-2 and V is TRBV12-3 or TRBV12-4; tentative D call: TRBD2 (6 bases). Trimming pared 4 bases from V and 2 bases from J, leaving 8 bases between. The CDR3 length is 14 residues. The CDR3 DNA follows: TGTGCCAGCAGTTCGGGACTCAACACCGGGGAGCTGTTTTTT. Translated: CASSSGLNTGELFF.

This clonotype was observed many times. The rearrangement uses TRBV29-1 and TRBJ2-3, with a possible D match to TRBD2 (6 bases). CDR1 and CDR2 (germline): SQVTM, ANQGSEA. V was cut by 6 bases and J by 6 bases, with 16 bases left in between. The CDR3 loop spans 13 amino acids. In nucleotides, the CDR3 is TGCAGCGTACGGGACTCCGGTAGCGATACGCAGTATTTT. It is translated as CSVRDSGSDTQYF.

The table lists this clonotype with a few counts. CDR3 protein: CASSPHRGQANEQFF. The CDR3 nucleotides read TGTGCCAGCAGCCCCCATAGGGGACAGGCAAATGAGCAGTTCTTC. V usage is TRBV9 and J usage is TRBJ2-1, with 8 bases identical to TRBD1. V lost 4 bases, J lost 7 bases, and 10 bases stayed unmatched. The CDR3 contains 15 residues. The germline gives CDR1 SGDLS, CDR2 YYNGEE.

This clonotype was seen more than once but under ten times. This chain uses TRBV6-1 with TRBJ1-3; D is unclear. CDR3 length: 16 amino acids. Deletions cut 8 bases from V and 0 bases from J, with 17 bases between. Germline V lookup: CDR1 MNHNS, CDR2 SASEGT. The CDR3 region has the DNA TGTGCCAGCTCGCTTGGATCCGGTTTCTCTGGAAACACCATATATTTT. Protein product: CASSLGSGFSGNTIYF.

This clonotype was found many times. The rearrangement joins TRBV12-3 or TRBV12-4 to TRBJ1-1, with D unresolved. The V and J ends lost 4 bases and 0 bases respectively, with 6 bases between them. The CDR3 totals 13 residues. The CDR3 region has the DNA TGTGCCAGCAGTTGGGCCATGAACACTGAAGCTTTCTTT. This sequence encodes CASSWAMNTEAFF.

The V gene is TRBV12-3 or TRBV12-4, the J gene TRBJ2-4, with 11 bases identical to TRBD2. Gene TRBJ2-5 matches the end of the DNA better, so the J call may be wrong. This CDR3 comprises 17 residues. For the CDR3, the DNA is TGTGCCAGCAGCGCAGACCGTTCTAGCGGGAGGAGGAAGACCCAGTACTTC. Translated: CASSADRSSGRRKTQYF.

The table lists this clonotype with many counts. The chain has TRBV2 and TRBJ1-2; D ambiguous. Germline-derived CDR1 and CDR2 are SNHLY and FYNNEI. This CDR3 is built from 12 residues. V was cut by 2 bases and J by 8 bases, with 9 bases left in between. The CDR3 loop reads CASSESGMGYTF. For the CDR3, the DNA is TGTGCCAGCAGTGAATCAGGAATGGGCTACACCTTC.

This clonotype has ten or more counts. V is TRBV2 and J is TRBJ2-7; 7 nucleotides agree with TRBD2. CDR1 and CDR2 (germline): SNHLY, FYNNEI. Trimming cost V 6 bases and J 7 bases; bases outside gene matches: 12. This CDR3 contains 14 residues. CDR3 DNA: TGTGCCAGCAGGCCCCCGGCGGGAGTCGGTGAGCAGTACTTC. It encodes CASRPPAGVGEQYF.

In its sample, this clonotype was seen a few times. The chain employs TRBV7-9 and TRBJ2-7; 7 bases fit TRBD1. The CDR3 is 14 residues long. The trim removed 4 bases at V and 3 bases at J, leaving 6 bases unmatched. Germline V lookup: CDR1 SEHNR, CDR2 FQNEAQ (reference sequence). For the CDR3, the DNA is TGTGCCAGCAGCTCCTCGGGACAGCACTACGAGCAGTACTTC. Protein product: CASSSSGQHYEQYF.

There are many counts of this clonotype. The rearrangement uses TRBV7-9 and TRBJ2-5; D is perhaps TRBD1 or TRBD2 (5 bases each). The ends were cut back, 8 bases at V and 0 bases at J, with 19 bases in the middle. CDR3 length equals 16 residues. CDR1 and CDR2 (germline): SEHNR, FQNEAQ (reference sequence). The CDR3 bases are TGTGCCAGCCAGCTAGGATCGTGGGGACACCAAGAGACCCAGTACTTC. Its protein is CASQLGSWGHQETQYF.